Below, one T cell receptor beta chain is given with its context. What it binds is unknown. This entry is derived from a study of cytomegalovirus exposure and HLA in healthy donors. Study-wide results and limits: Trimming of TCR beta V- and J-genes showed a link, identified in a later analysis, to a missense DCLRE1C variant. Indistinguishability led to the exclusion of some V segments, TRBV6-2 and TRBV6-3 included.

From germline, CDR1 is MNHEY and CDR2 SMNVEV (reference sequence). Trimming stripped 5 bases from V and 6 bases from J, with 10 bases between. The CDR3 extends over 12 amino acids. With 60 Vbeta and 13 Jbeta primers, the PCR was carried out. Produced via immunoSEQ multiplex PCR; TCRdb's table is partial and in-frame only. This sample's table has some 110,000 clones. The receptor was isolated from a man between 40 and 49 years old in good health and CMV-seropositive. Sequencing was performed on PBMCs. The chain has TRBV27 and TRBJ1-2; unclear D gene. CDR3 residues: CASSLGGHGYTF. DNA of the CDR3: TGTGCCAGCAGTCTGGGAGGGCATGGCTACACCTTC.